The rows below give T cell receptor beta chains drawn from one sample of a study of T cell changes during pregnancy in multiple sclerosis. The table came from immunoSEQ multiplex PCR; TCRdb's copy has only in-frame clones and leaves some out. The sample contains about 77,000 clones, about 93% of which appear only once. This material consisted of peripheral blood, taken after pregnancy. All receptors come from a female donor in good health, enrolled as a control in a pregnancy study. The CDR3 runs from the conserved cysteine through the conserved F or W. A D gene is named only where the DNA matches it firmly. Not every row has a clone size; where given, it reads once, few, many or a size class.

j_gene,abundance,d_gene,v_gene,CDR3nt,CDR3aa
TRBJ2-2,-,-,TRBV7-3,TGTGCCAGCAGCGTTGGAGGCTGGAACACCGGGGAGCTGTTTTTT,CASSVGGWNTGELFF
TRBJ2-1,-,TRBD2,TRBV19,TGTGCCACGGGACTAGCGGAGAATGAGCAGTTCTTC,CATGLAENEQFF
TRBJ1-3,once,TRBD1,TRBV5-1,TGCGCCAGCAGCGGGGACAGGGCCGGAAACACCATATATTTT,CASSGDRAGNTIYF
TRBJ2-3,-,TRBD2,TRBV6-4,TGTGCCAGCAGCTTAGGAGCGGGAGAGGCAGATACGCAGTATTTT,CASSLGAGEADTQYF
TRBJ2-7,-,-,TRBV5-6,TGTGCCAGCAGCCTTACGCCGGGAGCATCTTACGAGCAGTACTTC,CASSLTPGASYEQYF
TRBJ2-7,once,-,TRBV5-6,TGTGCCAGCAGCTTGGACTCGCACTACGAGCAGTACTTC,CASSLDSHYEQYF
TRBJ2-7,once,TRBD1,TRBV19,TGTGCCAGTAGTCCCCACAGGACAGGGGGAGGCTACGAGCAGTACTTC,CASSPHRTGGGYEQYF
TRBJ2-1,-,TRBD2,TRBV18,TGTGCCAGCTCACCTACAGGGACTAGCGGAAAAAATGAGCAGTTCTTC,CASSPTGTSGKNEQFF
TRBJ2-3,-,-,TRBV25-1,TGTGCCAGCAGTGATCCCCGGACTCCTATCTCGCAGTATTTT,CASSDPRTPISQYF
TRBJ2-5,-,TRBD2,TRBV5-1,TGCGCCAGCAGCTTGGGGGGTATAAGCGGGGAGGAGACCCAGTACTTC,CASSLGGISGEETQYF
TRBJ2-5,-,-,TRBV2,TGTGCCAGCAGTGAGAGAGTACGGTTTGAATCGGAGACCCAGTACTTC,CASSERVRFESETQYF
TRBJ1-2,-,TRBD1,TRBV5-8,TGTGCCAGACTAATGATTCCGGGACAGGGGGCGCGTGGCTACACCTTC,CARLMIPGQGARGYTF
TRBJ2-7,-,-,TRBV7-2,TGTGCCAGCAGCTTAGATAACAGGGATTCCTACGAGCAGTACTTC,CASSLDNRDSYEQYF
TRBJ2-5,-,TRBD2,TRBV4-2,TGTGCCAGCAGTGCGGGGGGGCGGTGGGAGACCCAGTACTTC,CASSAGGRWETQYF
TRBJ1-1,few,TRBD1,TRBV6-5,TGTGCCAGCATCGAGTACAGGGGAGCCACTGAAGCTTTCTTT,CASIEYRGATEAFF
TRBJ2-7,-,-,TRBV6-5,TGTGCCAGCAGTCAAGAACAGATCCTCTACGAGCAGTACTTC,CASSQEQILYEQYF
TRBJ1-6,-,-,TRBV7-9,TGTGCCACCGCCGGGGGGCTTAATTCACCCCTCCACTTT,CATAGGLNSPLHF
TRBJ2-7,-,TRBD1,TRBV5-6,TGTGCCAGCAGCCTCACAGGGGGCAATCGCTACGAGCAGTACTTC,CASSLTGGNRYEQYF
TRBJ1-2,-,-,TRBV5-1,TGCGCCAGCAGCTTGGACGGTAGCTACACCTTC,CASSLDGSYTF
TRBJ1-1,-,-,TRBV7-8,TGTGCCAGCAGCTTAAAAGTAGCAAACACTGAAGCTTTCTTT,CASSLKVANTEAFF
TRBJ2-5,-,TRBD2,TRBV28,TGTGCCAGCGCCACGTCGCGGGGGGGAGAGACCCAGTACTTC,CASATSRGGETQYF
TRBJ2-7,few,-,TRBV10-2,TGCGCCAGCAGTGAATTGCGGGTGCGCTCCTACGAGCAGTACTTC,CASSELRVRSYEQYF
TRBJ2-3,-,-,TRBV5-1,TGCGCCAGCAGCCAAAGCACAGATACGCAGTATTTT,CASSQSTDTQYF
TRBJ2-1,-,TRBD1,TRBV27,TGTGCCAGCAACGGACAGGGGGGAAATGAGCAGTTCTTC,CASNGQGGNEQFF
TRBJ1-1,-,-,TRBV5-1,TGCGCCAGCAGCTTGGATACGGGGGGGTACACTGAAGCTTTCTTT,CASSLDTGGYTEAFF
TRBJ2-7,once,-,TRBV21-1,TGTGCCAGCAGCCCAGACCCCCCACGACAGAACTCCTACGAGCAGTACTTC,CASSPDPPRQNSYEQYF
TRBJ2-1,-,TRBD2,TRBV12-5,TGTGCTAGTGGTTTGGTAGCGGGGGGTAGCAATGAGCAGTTCTTC,CASGLVAGGSNEQFF
TRBJ2-4,-,-,TRBV4-1,TGCGCCAGCAGCCCCGACGCGGTCGGCAGGGAAGCCAAAAACATTCAGTACTTC,CASSPDAVGREAKNIQYF
TRBJ1-2,-,TRBD1,TRBV7-9,TGTGCCAGCAGCTTAGGACAGGGCTTCGGCTACACCTTC,CASSLGQGFGYTF
TRBJ1-1,few,TRBD1,TRBV7-9,TGTGCCAGCAGCCCCAGGGGGACGATGAACACTGAAGCTTTCTTT,CASSPRGTMNTEAFF
TRBJ1-2,-,-,TRBV6-5,TGTGCCAGCAGTTCCCCCAGGGGTGCTAACTATGGCTACACCTTC,CASSSPRGANYGYTF
TRBJ2-1,once,-,TRBV27,TGTGCCAGCAGTTTATTACAGGGCTACAATGAGCAGTTCTTC,CASSLLQGYNEQFF
TRBJ1-2,-,-,TRBV6-5,TGTGCCAGCAGTTCTCTTCATGGCTACACCTTC,CASSSLHGYTF
TRBJ2-1,-,-,TRBV30,TGTGCCTGGAGTAGAGGAGCATACAATGAGCAGTTCTTC,CAWSRGAYNEQFF
TRBJ1-2,-,-,TRBV2,TGTGCCAGCATTTCGGTTGGAGGAGTCGGCTACACCTTC,CASISVGGVGYTF
TRBJ1-4,-,TRBD1,TRBV28,TGTGCCAGCAGTCTACAGGGGGCGAATGAAAAACTGTTTTTT,CASSLQGANEKLFF
TRBJ2-3,-,TRBD2,TRBV7-6,TGTGCCAGCAGCTTAAGACCTAGCGGGGATTCCACAGATACGCAGTATTTT,CASSLRPSGDSTDTQYF
TRBJ1-2,-,TRBD1,TRBV5-4,TGTGCCAGCAGCCGGGCCGGGACAGGGAAAGATGGCTACACCTTC,CASSRAGTGKDGYTF
TRBJ2-6,once,-,TRBV5-5,TGTGCCAGCAGCTTGGGAGGGACTGGGGCCAACGTCCTGACTTTC,CASSLGGTGANVLTF
TRBJ2-2,-,-,TRBV9,TGTGCCAGCAGCGTAGTCGGGGGAGTAATCAGGACCGGGGAGCTGTTTTTT,CASSVVGGVIRTGELFF
TRBJ2-1,once,-,TRBV5-6,TGTGCCAGCAGCTTGGGTAGTTTGGAGTTTGGGACTCCGAACAATGAGCAGTTCTTC,CASSLGSLEFGTPNNEQFF
TRBJ1-3,-,TRBD1,TRBV15,TGTGCCACGAAGGACAGGGAGTTCGGAAACACCATATATTTT,CATKDREFGNTIYF
TRBJ2-1,once,-,TRBV19,TGTGCCAGTACTATACGGGGGGCGGGGTCCGATGAGCAGTTCTTC,CASTIRGAGSDEQFF
TRBJ2-7,-,-,TRBV7-2,TGTGCCAGCAGCTCCCGCTCACAAGGGGGGGCCTACGAGCAGTACTTC,CASSSRSQGGAYEQYF
TRBJ1-5,many,-,TRBV19,TGTGCCAGTATGGGGGGGTTCTACCAGCCCCAGCATTTT,CASMGGFYQPQHF
TRBJ1-2,-,TRBD1,TRBV30,TGTGCCTGGAAAGGGACGACAGGGGGAGGCTACACCTTC,CAWKGTTGGGYTF
TRBJ2-5,-,-,TRBV5-1,TGCGCCAGCAGCTATAAAGAGACCCAGTACTTC,CASSYKETQYF
TRBJ2-1,once,TRBD2,TRBV7-2,TGTGCCAGCAGCTTTAGCGGGTCCTACAATGAGCAGTTCTTC,CASSFSGSYNEQFF
TRBJ2-1,-,-,TRBV6-5,TGTGCCAGCAGCCAGACCTCAGGTTACAATGAGCAGTTCTTC,CASSQTSGYNEQFF
TRBJ1-1,-,TRBD1,TRBV7-2,TGTGCCAGCAAATCAGGGGGCACGGGGGCTGAAGCTTTCTTT,CASKSGGTGAEAFF